The clone carrying this T cell receptor beta chain was detected only once. The junction shows a germline mismatch at one end, possibly a read error. These data are taken from a study of CD8 T cells in Susac syndrome. The RNA, about 0.45 to 1 ug, was put through reverse transcription using random hexamers. TCRdb called the immunoSEQ multiplex PCR reads again in MiXCR, with one record for every CDR3 protein. The sample has about 240,000 distinct CDR3 sequences; about 96% are singletons. Germline loops: CDR1 SSHAT, CDR2 FNYEAQ (reference sequence). CDR3 length: 14 residues. The sequence derives from a human donor with Susac syndrome. The sequencing input was CD4+ T cells from PBMCs. The rearrangement uses TRBV7-7 and TRBJ2-5; perhaps TRBD1 as D (5 bases). The chain's CDR3 is CASSLGAPQETQYF. DNA of the CDR3: TGTGCTAGCAGCTTAGGGGCTCCCCAAGAGACCCAGTACTTC.